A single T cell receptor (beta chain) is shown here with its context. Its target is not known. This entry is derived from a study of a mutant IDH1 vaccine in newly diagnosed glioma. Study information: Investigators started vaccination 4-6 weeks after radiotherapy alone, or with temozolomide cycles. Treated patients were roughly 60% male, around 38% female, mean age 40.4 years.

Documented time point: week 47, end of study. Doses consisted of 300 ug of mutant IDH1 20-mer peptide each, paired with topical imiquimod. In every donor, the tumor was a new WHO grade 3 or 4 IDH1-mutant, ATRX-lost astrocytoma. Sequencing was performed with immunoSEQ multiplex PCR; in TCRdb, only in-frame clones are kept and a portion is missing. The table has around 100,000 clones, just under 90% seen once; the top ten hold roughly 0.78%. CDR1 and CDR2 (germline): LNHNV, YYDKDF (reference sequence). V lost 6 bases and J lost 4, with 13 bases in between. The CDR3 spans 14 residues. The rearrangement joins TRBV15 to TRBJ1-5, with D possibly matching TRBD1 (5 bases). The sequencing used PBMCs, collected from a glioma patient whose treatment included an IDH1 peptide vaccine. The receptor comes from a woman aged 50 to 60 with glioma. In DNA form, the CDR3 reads TGTGCCACCAGACAGGAGCAGTGGAATCAGCCCCAGCATTTT. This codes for CATRQEQWNQPQHF.